This T cell receptor beta chain is from a study of blood T cell repertoires in COVID-19. Germline values: CDR1 SGHDN, CDR2 FVKESK. V dropped 0 bases and J dropped 7; count of bases not matched to a gene: 5. The CDR3 sequence is 15 residues long. The method was immunoSEQ multiplex PCR; TCRdb's version includes in-frame clones alone and lacks a portion of them. The sample comprises 250,000 to 350,000 clones, 75% to 90% of which are singletons, and 6.3% rests with the top ten. The chain joins TRBV14 to TRBJ2-1, with 8 bases fitting TRBD1. The receptor was isolated from a woman between 50 and 59 years old with COVID-19, enrolled during active disease. The specimen was peripheral blood. The CDR3 nucleotides read TGTGCCAGCAGCCAAGAGTCAGGGGGCTGGAATGAGCAGTTCTTC. It encodes CASSQESGGWNEQFF.